The subject of this entry is one T cell receptor (beta chain). Its target is unknown. This sample was taken from a study of cytomegalovirus exposure and HLA in healthy donors. Overall study context: In terms of ancestry, the Caucasian-associated cluster contained roughly 81% of the roughly 400 genotyped donors.

Overall study results and limits: According to reports, the classifier identified cytomegalovirus status with high specificity and sensitivity. It was confirmed in vitro that a few of the CMV-associated chains were specific for CMV antigens.

Deletions cut 0 bases from V and 2 bases from J, with 7 bases between. Germline CDR1 reads MGHRA; CDR2 reads YSYEKL. CDR3 size: 14 residues. 60 Vbeta and 13 Jbeta primers were used in PCR. Some clones are missing from TCRdb's copy, which holds only in-frame ones; the method was immunoSEQ multiplex PCR. Of around 110,000 clones in the sample, more than 60% were seen once. Material: PBMCs. The sequence was collected from a woman aged 45 to 65 in good health and CMV-seropositive. V usage is TRBV4-1 and J usage is TRBJ2-5, with D unresolved. The CDR3 nucleotides read TGCGCCAGCAGCCAAGAAAGCTCGCAAGAGACCCAGTACTTC. This encodes CASSQESSQETQYF.